This TCR beta chain was recorded in a study of shared clonotypes between healthy human individuals. General observations from the study: About 5% was the fraction of naive CD4 clonotypes found shared across several donors. Non-shared clonotypes had lower generation probabilities than those shared by all four donors.

This clone came up once. What it binds is unknown. V lost 8 bases and J lost 3, with 14 bases in between. This CDR3 spans 14 amino acids. The V gene's germline CDR1 is SGHVS and CDR2 FQNEAQ. The repertoire was sequenced with immunoSEQ multiplex PCR; TCRdb's copy has only in-frame clones and lacks some. The profile shows around 600,000 clones, 97% of them singletons. This receptor was taken from a woman under 40 in good health. Source material: naive CD4+ T cells sorted from blood. Documented subset: CD45RA+ positively selected. The V and J genes are TRBV7-8 and TRBJ1-5; the D is unclear. CDR3 residues: CASAITDLNQPQHF. In DNA, the CDR3 is TGTGCCAGCGCTATAACGGACCTCAATCAGCCCCAGCATTTT.